The subject of this entry is one T cell receptor (beta chain). No antigen is known for it. The RNA input was roughly 0.45 to 1 ug, and it was reverse transcribed with random hexamers. TCRdb passed the immunoSEQ multiplex PCR reads through MiXCR, listing each CDR3 protein once. The sample lists 150,000 to 200,000 distinct CDR3 sequences; just under 95% were seen once. The data originate from a study of CD8 T cells in Susac syndrome. Study findings and constraints: The study's TCR sequencing and HLA analysis covered a relatively small number of individuals, and the study acknowledged this.

The CDR3 is 13 amino acids. V lost 6 bases to trimming and J lost 1 base, with 12 bases between them. Germline lookup yields CDR1 SQVTM and CDR2 ANQGSEA. Input material: CD4+ T cells from PBMCs. The chain combines TRBV29-1 with TRBJ1-1; D is perhaps TRBD1 (5 bases). The sequence derives from a human donor in good health. The CDR3 reads CSVEGLANTEAFF. As DNA, the CDR3 is TGCAGCGTAGAGGGACTAGCGAACACTGAAGCTTTCTTT.